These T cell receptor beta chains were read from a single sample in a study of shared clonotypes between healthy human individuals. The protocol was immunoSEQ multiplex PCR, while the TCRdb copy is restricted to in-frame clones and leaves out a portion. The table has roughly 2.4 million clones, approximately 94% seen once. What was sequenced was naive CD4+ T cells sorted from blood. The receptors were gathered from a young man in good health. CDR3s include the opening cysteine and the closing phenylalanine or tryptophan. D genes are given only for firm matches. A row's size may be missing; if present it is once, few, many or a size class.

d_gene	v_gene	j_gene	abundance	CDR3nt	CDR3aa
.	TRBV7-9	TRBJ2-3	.	TGTGCCAGCAGCTTGAGTGCTAGCACAGATACGCAGTATTTT	CASSLSASTDTQYF
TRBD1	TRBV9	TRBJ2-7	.	TGTGCCAGCAGCGTAGGCTCAGGGGGCTCCTACGAGCAGTACTTC	CASSVGSGGSYEQYF
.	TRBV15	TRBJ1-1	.	TGTGCCACCAGCAGAGCTCAGGGAGGCACTGAAGCTTTCTTT	CATSRAQGGTEAFF
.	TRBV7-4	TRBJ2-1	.	TGTGCCAGCAGCTTGCGGCGGAGCTCCTACAATGAGCAGTTCTTC	CASSLRRSSYNEQFF
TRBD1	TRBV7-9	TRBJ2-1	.	TGTGCCAGCAGCTTGTGGACAGGGACGCGGATCAATGAGCAGTTCTTC	CASSLWTGTRINEQFF
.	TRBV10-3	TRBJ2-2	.	TGTGCCATCAGGAATTCCGGGACCGCGAACACCGGGGAGCTGTTTTTT	CAIRNSGTANTGELFF
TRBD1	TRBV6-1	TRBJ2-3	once	TGTGCCAGCAGTGTTGAGGCAACTGGGACAGCCTTTTCAGATACGCAGTATTTT	CASSVEATGTAFSDTQYF
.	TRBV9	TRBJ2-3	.	TGTGCCAGCAGAAATAGCGGCACAGATACGCAGTATTTT	CASRNSGTDTQYF
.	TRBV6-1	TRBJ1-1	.	TGTGCCAGCAGTGAAAGTGGTGTGAGAGCTTTCTTT	CASSESGVRAFF
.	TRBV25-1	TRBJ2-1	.	TGTGCCAGCAGAGATATAAGAGAGTTCCAGTTCTTC	CASRDIREFQFF
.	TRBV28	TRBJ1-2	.	TGTGCCAGCAGAATGGGGGGCCAAAACTATGGCTACACCTTC	CASRMGGQNYGYTF
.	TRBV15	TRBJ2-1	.	TGTGCCACCAGCAGAGATCTAAGAATGGGCCAAAGCTCCTACAATGAGCAGTTCTTC	CATSRDLRMGQSSYNEQFF
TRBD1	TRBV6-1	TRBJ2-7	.	TGTGCCAGCAGTGGCCCTCGGACAGGGATGGCCTACGAGCAGTACTTC	CASSGPRTGMAYEQYF
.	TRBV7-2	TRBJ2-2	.	TGTGCCAGCAGCAAGGACAGGAACACCGGGGAGCTGTTTTTT	CASSKDRNTGELFF
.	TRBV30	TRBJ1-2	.	TGTGCCTGGAGTGTATCCGATGGCTACACCTTC	CAWSVSDGYTF
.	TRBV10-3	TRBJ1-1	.	TGTGCCATCAGTGGGTGGGGGCCCTCGAACACTGAAGCTTTCTTT	CAISGWGPSNTEAFF
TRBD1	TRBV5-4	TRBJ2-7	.	TGTGCCAGCAGCCGCGGACAGGGGGCTGGCGAGCAGTACTTC	CASSRGQGAGEQYF
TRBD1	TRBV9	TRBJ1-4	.	TGTGCCAGCAGCCCCTCCGTGGGACAGGGTCCCGCGGGCGAAAAACTGTTTTTT	CASSPSVGQGPAGEKLFF
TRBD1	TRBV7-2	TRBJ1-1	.	TGTGCCAGCAGCATAGACAGGGGGTGGGTGCCTGAAGCTTTCTTT	CASSIDRGWVPEAFF
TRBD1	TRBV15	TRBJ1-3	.	TGTGCCACCAGCAGCGGAGAACAGGGGAGTAGAAACACCATATATTTT	CATSSGEQGSRNTIYF
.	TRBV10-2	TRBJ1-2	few	TGCGCCAGCAGGGGCGTCGGCCTAGGTGGCTACACCTTC	CASRGVGLGGYTF
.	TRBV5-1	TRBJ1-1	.	TGCGCCAGCAGCCCTACCGAAAGGGAGAACACTGAAGCTTTCTTT	CASSPTERENTEAFF
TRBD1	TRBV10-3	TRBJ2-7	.	TGTGCCATCAGATCGGGACAGAACTCCTACGAGCAGTACTTC	CAIRSGQNSYEQYF
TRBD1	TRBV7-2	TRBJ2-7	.	TGTGCCAGCAGCTTAGGGACAGGGGACCGCGAGCAGTACTTC	CASSLGTGDREQYF
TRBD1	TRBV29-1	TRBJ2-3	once	TGCAGCTCCCGACAGGGGGCTGTAGATACGCAGTATTTT	CSSRQGAVDTQYF
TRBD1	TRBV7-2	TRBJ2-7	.	TGTGCCAGCAGCTTAGCGGGACAGGGGACCTACGAGCAGTACTTC	CASSLAGQGTYEQYF
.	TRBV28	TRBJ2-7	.	TGTGCCAGCAGGCGGGGACGGCCAAGCTCCTACGAGCAGTACTTC	CASRRGRPSSYEQYF
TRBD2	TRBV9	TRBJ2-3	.	TGTGCCAGCAGCGCCGTGGGAGCGGGGGTTGGAGATACGCAGTATTTT	CASSAVGAGVGDTQYF
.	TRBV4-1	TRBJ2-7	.	TGCGCCAGCAGCCAAGAGTTGGAGTTCAGCTCCTACGAGCAGTACTTC	CASSQELEFSSYEQYF
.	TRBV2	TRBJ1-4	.	TGTGCCAGCAGTGGGCAGGGGCTGGAAAAACTGTTTTTT	CASSGQGLEKLFF
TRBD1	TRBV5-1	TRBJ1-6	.	TGCGCCAGCAGCCATGGGAGGGACAGTAATTCACCCCTCCACTTT	CASSHGRDSNSPLHF
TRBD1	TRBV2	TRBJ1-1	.	TGTGCCAGCTCCGGGACAGGGGGCGCGGACACTGAAGCTTTCTTT	CASSGTGGADTEAFF
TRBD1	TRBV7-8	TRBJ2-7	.	TGTGCCAGCAGCTTAAGGACAGGGCCCCCGTGGGACGAGCAGTACTTC	CASSLRTGPPWDEQYF
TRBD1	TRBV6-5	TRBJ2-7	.	TGTGCCAGCAGCCGACAGGGTTACTACGAGCAGTACTTC	CASSRQGYYEQYF
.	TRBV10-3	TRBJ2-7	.	TGTGCCATTCTCGACGATCAGGTTAGACCCTACGAGCAGTACTTC	CAILDDQVRPYEQYF
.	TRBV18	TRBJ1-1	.	TGTGCCAGCTCACCATTCACTTCGGTGAACACTGAAGCTTTCTTT	CASSPFTSVNTEAFF
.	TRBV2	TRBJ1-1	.	TGTGCCAGCAGTGAAAGGGGGGGAACTGAAGCTTTCTTT	CASSERGGTEAFF
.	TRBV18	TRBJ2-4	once	TGTGCCAGCTCACCTTCCTCGGTAGCCAAAAACATTCAGTACTTC	CASSPSSVAKNIQYF
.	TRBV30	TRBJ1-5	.	TGTGCCTGGAGTACCCAGGGTGATCAGCCCCAGCATTTT	CAWSTQGDQPQHF
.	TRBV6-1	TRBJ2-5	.	TGTGCCAGCAGTGAAGCCGGTATCGGGGCAGGACTCCAAGAGACCCAGTACTTC	CASSEAGIGAGLQETQYF
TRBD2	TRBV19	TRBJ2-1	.	TGTGCCAGTAGTATGTCTAGCGGGAGCTCCTACAATGAGCAGTTCTTC	CASSMSSGSSYNEQFF
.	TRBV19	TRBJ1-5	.	TGTGCCAGTAGTACCGAAATGGGTTTTTATCAGCCCCAGCATTTT	CASSTEMGFYQPQHF
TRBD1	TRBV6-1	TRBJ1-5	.	TGTGCCAGCAGGGTTAGACAGGGCGGAAATCAGCCCCAGCATTTT	CASRVRQGGNQPQHF
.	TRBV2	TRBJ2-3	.	TGTGCCAGCAGAGGACCCGACGCGAAGGGGGGAACATCCACAGATACGCAGTATTTT	CASRGPDAKGGTSTDTQYF
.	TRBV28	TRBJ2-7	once	TGTGCCAGCAGTTTGGCAGCGACCTACGAGCAGTACTTC	CASSLAATYEQYF
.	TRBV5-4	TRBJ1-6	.	TGTGCCAGCAGCTTGGGCGGACAGTTGCCCTACCACTTT	CASSLGGQLPYHF
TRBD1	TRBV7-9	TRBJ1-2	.	TGTGCCAGCAGCCCCTCGACAGGGGCGAACTATGGCTACACCTTC	CASSPSTGANYGYTF
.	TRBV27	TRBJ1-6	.	TGTGCCAGCAGTTTCGCGCGGTTCGGTTCACCCCTCCACTTT	CASSFARFGSPLHF
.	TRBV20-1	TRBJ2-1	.	TGCAGTGCATATGACAATGAGCAGTTCTTC	CSAYDNEQFF
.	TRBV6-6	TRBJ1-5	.	TGTGCCAGCAGTTACCCTAGAGAATCTAATCAGCCCCAGCATTTT	CASSYPRESNQPQHF
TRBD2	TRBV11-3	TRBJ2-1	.	TGTGCCAGCAGCCTGCAGACTAGCGGAGAGTACAATGAGCAGTTCTTC	CASSLQTSGEYNEQFF
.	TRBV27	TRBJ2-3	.	TGTGCCAGACAGGCCCCCGCAGATACGCAGTATTTT	CARQAPADTQYF
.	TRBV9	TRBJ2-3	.	TGTGCCAGCAGCGTAGGCCCTTCGGATACGCAGTATTTT	CASSVGPSDTQYF
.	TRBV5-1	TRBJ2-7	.	TGCGCCAGCAGCTTGGTAGCAGGGAGCTCCTACGAGCAGTACTTC	CASSLVAGSSYEQYF